The clone carrying this T cell receptor (beta chain) was seen ten or more times. The antigen remains undetermined. What was amplified from RNA transcripts were TCR beta CDR3 regions. Carried out on the TCR CDR3, a first-round RT-PCR used the HTBI primer set. TCRdb used MiXCR to reprocess the multiplex PCR reads, holding one entry per CDR3 protein. The profile shows more than 300,000 distinct CDR3 sequences, 17% of them singletons. This sample was taken from a study of T cells in Graves' hyperthyroidism and ophthalmopathy. Hyperthyroidism was newly diagnosed in patients aged 18 to 65 (duration under 2 months). The diagnoses drew upon clinical symptoms, serum thyroxine and TRAb, thyroid ultrasound and orbital computed tomography. V lost 6 bases, J lost 2 bases, and 17 bases lay in between. The CDR3 consists of 17 residues. Germline-derived CDR1 and CDR2 are MDHEN and SYDVKM. Overall study results and limits: In validation, the model predicted ophthalmopathy. These predictions came a median roughly seven months before onset.

V gene TRBV28 combines with J gene TRBJ2-6; D is unclear. This clonotype was sampled from a woman aged 25 to 39 with Graves' hyperthyroidism that later progressed to Graves' ophthalmopathy. Source material: blood. Here the CDR3 DNA reads TGTGCCAGCAGCGAGGTGGTCTTTGGTGCTGGGGCCAACGTCCTGACTTTC. Its translation: CASSEVVFGAGANVLTF.